This TCR beta chain was recorded in a study of shared clonotypes between healthy human individuals. Study details: Donor ages ranged 18 to 49 years: a couple of women, a few men.

With 0 bases removed from V and 0 bases from J, the gap between germline ends came to 16 bases. CDR1 and CDR2 from the germline V gene are SGDLS and YYNGEE. The CDR3 length is 18 residues. Produced via immunoSEQ multiplex PCR; TCRdb's table is partial and in-frame only. This sample has 2 million to 2.5 million clones, with 95% found just once. The clonotype originates from a young man in good health. This sequence joins TRBV9 and TRBJ2-1; no clear D. Specimen: naive CD4+ T cells sorted from blood. Subset indicated: CD45RA+ positively selected. The CDR3 loop is CASSVDVERSISYNEQFF. The DNA for the CDR3 is TGTGCCAGCAGCGTAGATGTGGAGCGTAGCATCTCCTACAATGAGCAGTTCTTC.